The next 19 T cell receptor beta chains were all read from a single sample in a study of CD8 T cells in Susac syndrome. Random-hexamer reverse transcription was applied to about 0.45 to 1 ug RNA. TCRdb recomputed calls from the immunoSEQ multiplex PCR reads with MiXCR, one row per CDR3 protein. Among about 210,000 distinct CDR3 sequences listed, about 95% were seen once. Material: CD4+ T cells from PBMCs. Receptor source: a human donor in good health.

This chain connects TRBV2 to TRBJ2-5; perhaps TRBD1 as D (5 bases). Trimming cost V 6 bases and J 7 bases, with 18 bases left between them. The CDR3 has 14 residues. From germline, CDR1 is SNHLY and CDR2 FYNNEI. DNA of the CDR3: TGTGCCAGCAGCGAAAACAGGCCGCCAGGGACCCAGTACTTC. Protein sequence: CASSENRPPGTQYF. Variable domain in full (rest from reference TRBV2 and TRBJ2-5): EPEVTQTPSHQVTQMGQEVILRCVPISNHLYFYWYRQILGQKVEFLVSFYNNEISEKSEIFDDQFSVERPDGSNFTLKIRSTKLEDSAMYFCASSENRPPGTQYFGPGTRLLVL.

The CDR3 nucleotides read TGTGCCAGCAGTTTTCGGGCCACCGGGGAGCTGTTTTTT. It translates to CASSFRATGELFF. The chain joins TRBV27 to TRBJ2-2, with unresolved D. Germline loops: CDR1 MNHEY, CDR2 SMNVEV (reference sequence). With 3 bases removed from V and 4 bases from J, the gap between germline ends came to 6 bases. The CDR3 totals 13 residues.

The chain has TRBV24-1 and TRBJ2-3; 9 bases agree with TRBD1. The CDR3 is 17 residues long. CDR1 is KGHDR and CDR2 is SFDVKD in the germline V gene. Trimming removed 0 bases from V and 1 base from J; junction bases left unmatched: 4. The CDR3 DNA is TGTGCCACCAGTGATTTGACAACAGGGGGCCGCACAGATACGCAGTATTTT. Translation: CATSDLTTGGRTDTQYF.

CDR3 region: CSAPRDRAGGELFF. The CDR3 coding sequence is TGCAGTGCTCCGCGGGACAGGGCTGGCGGGGAGCTGTTTTTT. V gene TRBV20-1 combines with J gene TRBJ2-2, with 9 nucleotides matching TRBD1. V dropped 5 bases and J dropped 7; count of bases not matched to a gene: 8. This CDR3 has 14 amino acids. The germline V gene encodes CDR1 DFQATT and CDR2 SNEGSKA (reference sequence).

The CDR3 region is CSALTGPNQPQHF. The CDR3 coding sequence is TGCAGTGCTCTCACGGGGCCCAATCAGCCCCAGCATTTT. This chain joins TRBV20-1 and TRBJ1-5; weak D call: TRBD1 (5 bases). Per germline, CDR1 DFQATT and CDR2 SNEGSKA (reference sequence). The CDR3 contains 13 residues. Trimming stripped 5 bases from V and 3 bases from J, with 11 bases between.

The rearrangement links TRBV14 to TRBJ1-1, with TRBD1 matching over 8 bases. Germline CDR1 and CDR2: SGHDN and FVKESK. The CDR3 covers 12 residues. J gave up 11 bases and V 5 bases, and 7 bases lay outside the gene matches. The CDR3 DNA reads TGTGCCAGCAGCTGGCAGGGGGCTTCGGCTTTCTTT. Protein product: CASSWQGASAFF.

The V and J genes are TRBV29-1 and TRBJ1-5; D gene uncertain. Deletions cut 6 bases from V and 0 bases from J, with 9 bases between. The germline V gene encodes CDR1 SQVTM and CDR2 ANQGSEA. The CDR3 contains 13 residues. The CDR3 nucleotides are TGCAGCGTCGGATCCAATAGCAATCAGCCCCAGCATTTT. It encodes CSVGSNSNQPQHF.

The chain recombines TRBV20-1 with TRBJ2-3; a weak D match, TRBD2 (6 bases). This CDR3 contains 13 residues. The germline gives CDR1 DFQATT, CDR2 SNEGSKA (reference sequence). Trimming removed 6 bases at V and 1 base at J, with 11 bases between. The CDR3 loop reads CSARGFGTDTQYF. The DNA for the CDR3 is TGCAGTGCCCGGGGGTTCGGCACAGATACGCAGTATTTT.

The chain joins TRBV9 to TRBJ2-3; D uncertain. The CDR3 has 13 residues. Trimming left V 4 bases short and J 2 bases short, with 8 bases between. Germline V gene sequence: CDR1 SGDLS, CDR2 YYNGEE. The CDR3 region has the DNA TGTGCCAGCAGCCTAGTAGACACAGATACGCAGTATTTT. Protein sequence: CASSLVDTDTQYF.

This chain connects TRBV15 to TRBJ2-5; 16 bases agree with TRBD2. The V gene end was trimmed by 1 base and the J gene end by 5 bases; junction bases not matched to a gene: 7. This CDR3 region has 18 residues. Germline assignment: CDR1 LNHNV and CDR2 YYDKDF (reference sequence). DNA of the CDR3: TGTGCCACCAGCAGAGCGCCGGGACTAGCGGGGGGGCAGGAGACCCAGTACTTC. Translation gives CATSRAPGLAGGQETQYF. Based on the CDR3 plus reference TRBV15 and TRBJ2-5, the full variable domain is DAMVIQNPRYQVTQFGKPVTLSCSQTLNHNVMYWYQQKSSQAPKLLFHYYDKDFNNEADTPDNFQSRRPNTSFCFLDIRSPGLGDTAMYLCATSRAPGLAGGQETQYFGPGTRLLVL.

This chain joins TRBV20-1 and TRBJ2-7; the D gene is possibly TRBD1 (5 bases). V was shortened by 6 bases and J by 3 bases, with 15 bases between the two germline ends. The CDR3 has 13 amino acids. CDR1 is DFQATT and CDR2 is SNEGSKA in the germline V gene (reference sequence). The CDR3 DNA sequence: TGCAGTGCGGAATATCCGACAGTCTACGAGCAGTACGTC. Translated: CSAEYPTVYEQYV.

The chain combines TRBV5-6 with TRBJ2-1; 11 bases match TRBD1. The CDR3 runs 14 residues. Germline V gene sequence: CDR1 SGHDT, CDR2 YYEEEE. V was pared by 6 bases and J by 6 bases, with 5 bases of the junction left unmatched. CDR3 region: CASNRDRGSNEQFF. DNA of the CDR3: TGTGCCAGCAACCGGGACAGGGGGAGCAATGAGCAGTTCTTC. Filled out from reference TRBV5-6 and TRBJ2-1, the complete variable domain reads DAGVTQSPTHLIKTRGQQVTLRCSPKSGHDTVSWYQQALGQGPQFIFQYYEEEERQRGNFPDRFSGHQFPNYSSELNVNALLLGDSALYLCASNRDRGSNEQFFGPGTRLTVL.

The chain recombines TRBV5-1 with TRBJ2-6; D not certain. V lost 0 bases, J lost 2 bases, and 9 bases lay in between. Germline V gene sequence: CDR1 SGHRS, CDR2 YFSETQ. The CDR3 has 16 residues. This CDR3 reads CASSLAGTPGANVLTF. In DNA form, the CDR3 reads TGCGCCAGCAGCTTGGCGGGTACCCCTGGGGCCAACGTCCTGACTTTC.

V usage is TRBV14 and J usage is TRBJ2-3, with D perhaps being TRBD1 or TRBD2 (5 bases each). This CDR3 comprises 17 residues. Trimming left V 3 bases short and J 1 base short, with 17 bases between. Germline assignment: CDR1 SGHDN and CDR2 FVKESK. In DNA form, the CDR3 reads TGTGCCAGCAGCCACGGGGACCGTCGGGACGGCACAGATACGCAGTATTTT. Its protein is CASSHGDRRDGTDTQYF.

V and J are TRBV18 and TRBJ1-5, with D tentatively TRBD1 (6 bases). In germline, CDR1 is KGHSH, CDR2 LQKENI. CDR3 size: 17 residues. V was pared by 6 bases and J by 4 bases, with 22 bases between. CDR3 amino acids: CASSPRPGGGGNQPQHF. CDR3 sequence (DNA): TGTGCCAGCTCCCCCCGCCCCGGAGGAGGGGGTAATCAGCCCCAGCATTTT.

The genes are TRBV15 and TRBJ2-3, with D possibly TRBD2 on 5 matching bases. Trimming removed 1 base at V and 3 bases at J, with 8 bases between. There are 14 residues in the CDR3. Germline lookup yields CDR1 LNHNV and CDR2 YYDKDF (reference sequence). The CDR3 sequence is CATSRVGVTDTQYF. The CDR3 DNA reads TGTGCCACCAGCAGAGTCGGGGTTACAGATACGCAGTATTTT. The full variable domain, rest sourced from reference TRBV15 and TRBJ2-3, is DAMVIQNPRYQVTQFGKPVTLSCSQTLNHNVMYWYQQKSSQAPKLLFHYYDKDFNNEADTPDNFQSRRPNTSFCFLDIRSPGLGDTAMYLCATSRVGVTDTQYFGPGTRLTVL.

Written as DNA, the CDR3 is TGCAGCGTTGAGGGCTCACTCACAGATACGCAGTATTTT. This codes for CSVEGSLTDTQYF. The rearrangement links TRBV29-1 to TRBJ2-3; unclear D gene. V was shortened by 3 bases and J by 2 bases, with 9 bases between the two germline ends. The germline V gene encodes CDR1 SQVTM and CDR2 ANQGSEA. The CDR3 sequence is 13 residues long.

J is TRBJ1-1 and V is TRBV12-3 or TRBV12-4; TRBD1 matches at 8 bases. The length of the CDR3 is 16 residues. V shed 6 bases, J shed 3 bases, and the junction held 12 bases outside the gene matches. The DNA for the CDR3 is TGTGCCAGCAGCCTGACAGGGGAGCACTTTTACACTGAAGCTTTCTTT. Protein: CASSLTGEHFYTEAFF.

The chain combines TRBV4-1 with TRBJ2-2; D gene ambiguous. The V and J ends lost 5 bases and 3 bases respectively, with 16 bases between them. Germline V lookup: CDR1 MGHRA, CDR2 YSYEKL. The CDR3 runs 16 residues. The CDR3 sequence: CASSNRHPPDTGELFF. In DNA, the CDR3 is TGCGCCAGCAGCAACCGACACCCTCCAGACACCGGGGAGCTGTTTTTT.